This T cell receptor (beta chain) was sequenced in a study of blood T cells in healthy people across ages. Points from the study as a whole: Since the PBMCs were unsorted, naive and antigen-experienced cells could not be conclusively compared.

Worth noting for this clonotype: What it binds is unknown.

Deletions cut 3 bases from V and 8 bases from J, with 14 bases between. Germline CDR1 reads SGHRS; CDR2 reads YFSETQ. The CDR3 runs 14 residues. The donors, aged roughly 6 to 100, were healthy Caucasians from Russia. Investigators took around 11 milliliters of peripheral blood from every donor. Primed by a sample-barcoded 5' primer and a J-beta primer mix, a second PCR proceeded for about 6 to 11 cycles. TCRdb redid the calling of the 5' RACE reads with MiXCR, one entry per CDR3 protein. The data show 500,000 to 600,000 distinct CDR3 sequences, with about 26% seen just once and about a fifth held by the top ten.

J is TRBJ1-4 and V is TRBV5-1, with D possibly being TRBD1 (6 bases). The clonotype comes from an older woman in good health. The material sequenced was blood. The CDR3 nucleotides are TGCGCCAGCAGCTCCCTGGACAGCCCGGAAAAACTGTTTTTT. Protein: CASSSLDSPEKLFF.